This T cell receptor (beta chain) was sequenced for a study of Tregs in tolerant kidney transplant recipients. The study, taken as a whole, reports: Few patients were studied, so findings need validation in larger groups.

About this clone: Its target is not known.

Method: immunoSEQ multiplex PCR; TCRdb's copy keeps in-frame clones and lacks some. The sample lists some 68,000 clones; 84% were seen once. Unstimulated regulatory T cells (CD4+CD25+CD127-), CD4+CD25- non-regulatory cells, CD4 and CD8 cells were FACS-sorted from thawed PBMCs. The V segment lost 6 bases and the J segment 4 bases; nucleotides outside the gene matches: 8. This CDR3 region has 14 residues. CDR1 and CDR2 from the germline V gene are MDHEN and SYDVKM. The sequence was obtained from a human donor in good health. This sequence joins TRBV28 and TRBJ2-7, with TRBD1 matching over 8 bases. The sample consisted of CD4+ T cells from blood. DNA for the CDR3: TGTGCCAGCAGCAACTCCAGGGGGCGGTACGAGCAGTACTTC. The encoded protein is CASSNSRGRYEQYF.